The rows below give T cell receptor beta chains drawn from one sample of a study of blood T cell repertoires in COVID-19. Libraries were prepared by immunoSEQ multiplex PCR; TCRdb keeps only in-frame clonotypes and omits some of them. The table includes fewer than 95,000 clones, 70% to 90% detected once. Sequencing used peripheral blood. These receptors all stem from a man aged 50 or older with acute or convalescent COVID-19. The CDR3 runs from the conserved cysteine through the conserved F or W. The order of the fields is D gene, clone size, V gene, J gene, CDR3 protein, CDR3 DNA. A D gene is named only where the DNA matches it firmly. A row's size may be missing; if present it is once, few, many or a size class.

d_gene: TRBD2; abundance: NA; v_gene: TRBV6-4; j_gene: TRBJ2-6; CDR3aa: CASSDLLAGGANVLTF; CDR3nt: TGTGCCAGCAGCGACCTACTAGCGGGCGGCGCCAACGTCCTGACTTTC
d_gene: TRBD1; abundance: once; v_gene: TRBV7-2; j_gene: TRBJ1-5; CDR3aa: CASSFAGQGQPQHF; CDR3nt: TGTGCCAGCAGCTTTGCGGGACAGGGTCAGCCCCAGCATTTT
d_gene: NA; abundance: NA; v_gene: TRBV12-3/TRBV12-4; j_gene: TRBJ2-1; CDR3aa: CASSKDSSQFF; CDR3nt: TGTGCCAGCAGTAAGGACAGTTCTCAGTTCTTC
d_gene: NA; abundance: NA; v_gene: TRBV7-8; j_gene: TRBJ2-5; CDR3aa: CASSPRRVAATQETQYF; CDR3nt: TGTGCCAGCAGCCCCCGGCGAGTGGCGGCGACCCAAGAGACCCAGTACTTC
d_gene: NA; abundance: NA; v_gene: TRBV15; j_gene: TRBJ1-6; CDR3aa: CATSQGSTNSPLHF; CDR3nt: TGTGCCACCAGCCAGGGGAGTACGAATTCACCCCTCCACTTT
d_gene: TRBD2; abundance: NA; v_gene: TRBV5-1; j_gene: TRBJ2-3; CDR3aa: CASSNGTSGQRDTQYF; CDR3nt: TGCGCCAGCAGCAATGGGACTAGCGGACAGCGGGATACGCAGTATTTT
d_gene: TRBD1; abundance: NA; v_gene: TRBV11-3; j_gene: TRBJ1-6; CDR3aa: CASSLLGTGSSYNSPLHF; CDR3nt: TGTGCCAGCAGCTTACTAGGGACAGGGAGCTCCTATAATTCACCCCTCCACTTT
d_gene: NA; abundance: NA; v_gene: TRBV9; j_gene: TRBJ1-3; CDR3aa: CASSATATDGNTIYF; CDR3nt: TGTGCCAGCAGCGCTACCGCGACAGACGGAAACACCATATATTTT
d_gene: NA; abundance: few; v_gene: TRBV3-1/TRBV3-2; j_gene: TRBJ1-1; CDR3aa: CASSQGRYTEAFF; CDR3nt: TGTGCCAGCAGCCAGGGCAGGTACACTGAAGCTTTCTTT
d_gene: NA; abundance: NA; v_gene: TRBV9; j_gene: TRBJ1-2; CDR3aa: CASSVDQWYGYTF; CDR3nt: TGTGCCAGCAGCGTAGACCAGTGGTATGGCTACACCTTC
d_gene: NA; abundance: NA; v_gene: TRBV6-1; j_gene: TRBJ1-1; CDR3aa: CASSEGMGRAAFF; CDR3nt: TGTGCCAGCAGTGAGGGAATGGGCAGGGCGGCTTTCTTT
d_gene: TRBD2; abundance: NA; v_gene: TRBV5-4; j_gene: TRBJ2-5; CDR3aa: CASSFRLAGEETQYF; CDR3nt: TGTGCCAGCAGCTTTCGCCTAGCGGGGGAAGAGACCCAGTACTTC
d_gene: NA; abundance: once; v_gene: TRBV7-9; j_gene: TRBJ2-1; CDR3aa: CASKSSGDGNEQFF; CDR3nt: TGTGCCAGCAAAAGTTCAGGGGACGGCAATGAGCAGTTCTTC
d_gene: NA; abundance: NA; v_gene: TRBV28; j_gene: TRBJ1-5; CDR3aa: CASTGVRGSNQPQHF; CDR3nt: TGTGCCAGCACAGGGGTGAGGGGTAGCAATCAGCCCCAGCATTTT
d_gene: TRBD1; abundance: NA; v_gene: TRBV28; j_gene: TRBJ1-1; CDR3aa: CASSLAGGQNTEAFF; CDR3nt: TGTGCCAGCAGTTTGGCAGGGGGCCAGAACACTGAAGCTTTCTTT
d_gene: TRBD1; abundance: NA; v_gene: TRBV3-1/TRBV3-2; j_gene: TRBJ1-1; CDR3aa: CASSPQGARTEAFF; CDR3nt: TGTGCCAGCAGCCCTCAGGGGGCGCGGACTGAAGCTTTCTTT
d_gene: NA; abundance: NA; v_gene: TRBV29-1; j_gene: TRBJ1-2; CDR3aa: CSVETALNYGYTF; CDR3nt: TGCAGCGTTGAAACAGCTCTAAACTATGGCTACACCTTC
d_gene: NA; abundance: NA; v_gene: TRBV24-1; j_gene: TRBJ1-2; CDR3aa: CATSDYESYGYTF; CDR3nt: TGTGCCACCAGTGATTACGAGTCCTATGGCTACACCTTC